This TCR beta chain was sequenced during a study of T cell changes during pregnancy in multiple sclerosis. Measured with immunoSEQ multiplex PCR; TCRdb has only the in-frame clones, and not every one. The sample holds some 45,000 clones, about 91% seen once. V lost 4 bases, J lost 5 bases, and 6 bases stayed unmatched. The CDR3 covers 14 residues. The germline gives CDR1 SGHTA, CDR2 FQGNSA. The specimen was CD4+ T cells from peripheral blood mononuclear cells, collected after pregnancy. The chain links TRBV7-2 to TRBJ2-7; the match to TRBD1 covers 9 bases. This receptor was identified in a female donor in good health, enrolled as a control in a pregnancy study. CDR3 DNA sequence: TGTGCCAGCAGCTACCGGGACAGGGTCCACGAGCAGTACTTC. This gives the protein CASSYRDRVHEQYF. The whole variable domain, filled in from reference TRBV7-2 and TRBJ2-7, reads GAGVSQSPSNKVTEKGKDVELRCDPISGHTALYWYRQSLGQGLEFLIYFQGNSAPDKSGLPSDRFSAERTGGSVSTLTIQRTQQEDSAVYLCASSYRDRVHEQYFGPGTRLTVT.